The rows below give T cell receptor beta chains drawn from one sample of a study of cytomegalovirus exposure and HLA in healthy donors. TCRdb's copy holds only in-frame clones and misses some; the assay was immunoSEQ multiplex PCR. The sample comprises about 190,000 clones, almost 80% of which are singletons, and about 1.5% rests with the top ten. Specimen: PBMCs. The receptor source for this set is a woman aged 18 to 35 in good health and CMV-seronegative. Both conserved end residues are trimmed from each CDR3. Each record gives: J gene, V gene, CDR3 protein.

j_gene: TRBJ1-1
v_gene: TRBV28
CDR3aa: ASSLPEGRLMNTEAF

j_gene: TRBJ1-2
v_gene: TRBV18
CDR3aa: ASSPKGQPNYGYT

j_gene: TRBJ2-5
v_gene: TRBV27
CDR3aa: ASRLAGQETQY

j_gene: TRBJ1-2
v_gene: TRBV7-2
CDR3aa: ASSLEDRELPYGYT

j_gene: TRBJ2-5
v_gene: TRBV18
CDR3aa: ASSPGLAGGSETQY

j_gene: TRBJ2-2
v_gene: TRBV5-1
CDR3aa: ASSLETGDTGELF

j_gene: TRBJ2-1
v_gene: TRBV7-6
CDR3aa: ASSLEGGTWNEQF

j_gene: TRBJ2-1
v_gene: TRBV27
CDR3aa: ASGNVRSSYNEQF

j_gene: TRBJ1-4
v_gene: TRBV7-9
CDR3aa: ASSLWLGAARPTNEKLF

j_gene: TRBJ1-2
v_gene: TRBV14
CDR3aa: ASSPQPLYGYT

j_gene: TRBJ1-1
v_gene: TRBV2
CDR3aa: ASRFVQGAGTEAF

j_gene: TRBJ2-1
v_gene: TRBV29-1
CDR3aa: SVLTSVYNEQF

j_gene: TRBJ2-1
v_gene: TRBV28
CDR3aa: ASSSKNEQF

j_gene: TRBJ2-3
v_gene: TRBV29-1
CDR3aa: SVEDSRDGDTQY

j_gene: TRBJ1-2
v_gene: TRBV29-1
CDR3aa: SVDGTDQLDNYGYT

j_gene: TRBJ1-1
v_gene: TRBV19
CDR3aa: ASSRAGGVDTEAF

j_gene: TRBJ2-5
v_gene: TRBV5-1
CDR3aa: ASSLWDKQETQY

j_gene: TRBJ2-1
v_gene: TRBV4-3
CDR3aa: ASSQDRVSANNEQF

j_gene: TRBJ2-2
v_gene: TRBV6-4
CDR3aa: ASSEGTGNTGELF

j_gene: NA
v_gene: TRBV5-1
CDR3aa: ASSLELAGYEQY

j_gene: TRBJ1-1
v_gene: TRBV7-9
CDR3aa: ASSLGRDILSNTEAF

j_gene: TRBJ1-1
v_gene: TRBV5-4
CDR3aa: ASSPGQGAPNTEAF

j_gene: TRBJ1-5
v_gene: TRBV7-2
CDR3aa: ASSARTGGEQPQH

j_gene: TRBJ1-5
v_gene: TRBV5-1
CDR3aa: ASSEKKGQNNQPQH

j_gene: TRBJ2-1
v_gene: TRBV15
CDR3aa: ATSRGVAAYNEQF

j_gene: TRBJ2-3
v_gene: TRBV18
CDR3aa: ASSPPGRKDTDTQY

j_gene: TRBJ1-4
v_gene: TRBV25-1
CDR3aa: ASSEYRDSTNEKLF

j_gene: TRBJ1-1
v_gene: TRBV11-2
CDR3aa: ASSPGQGAGWTEAF

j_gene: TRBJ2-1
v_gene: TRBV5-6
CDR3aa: ASSTGLAGVTSYNEQF

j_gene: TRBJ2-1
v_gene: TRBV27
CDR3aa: ASSILGTGGRNEQF

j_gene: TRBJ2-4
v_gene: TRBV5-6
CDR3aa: ASSSEANIQY

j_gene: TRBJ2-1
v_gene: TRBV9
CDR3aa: ASSALSTVYNEQF

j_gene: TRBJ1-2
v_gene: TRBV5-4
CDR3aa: ASSLLGGVGYGYT

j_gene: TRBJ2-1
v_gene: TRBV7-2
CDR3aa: ASSLVLGNEQF

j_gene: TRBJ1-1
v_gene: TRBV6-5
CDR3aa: ASKHGQGATEAF

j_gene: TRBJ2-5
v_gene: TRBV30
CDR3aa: AWSAGQGIVETQY

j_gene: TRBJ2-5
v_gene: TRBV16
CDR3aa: ASSHRKGTAQETQY

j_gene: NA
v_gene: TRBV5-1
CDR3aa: ASRPRGLVDEQY

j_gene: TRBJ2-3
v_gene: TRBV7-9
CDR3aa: ASSLGGNTDTQY

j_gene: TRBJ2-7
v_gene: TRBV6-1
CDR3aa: ASSEALAGGQKQY

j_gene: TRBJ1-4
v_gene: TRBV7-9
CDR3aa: ASSLETPDRNEKLF

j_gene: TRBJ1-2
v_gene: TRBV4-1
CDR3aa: ASSQEDRAQSGYT

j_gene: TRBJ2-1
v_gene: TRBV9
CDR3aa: ASSAGEAPQQF

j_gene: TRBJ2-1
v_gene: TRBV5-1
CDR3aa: ASSLAGGITYNEQF

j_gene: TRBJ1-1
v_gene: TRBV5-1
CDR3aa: ASSLELTGTEAF

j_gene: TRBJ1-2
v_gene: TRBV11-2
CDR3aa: ASSPRTGVGYGYT

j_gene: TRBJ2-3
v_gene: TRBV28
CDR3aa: ASSSNSGRGIDTQY

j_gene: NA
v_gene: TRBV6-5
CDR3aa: ASRINRGGHYEQY

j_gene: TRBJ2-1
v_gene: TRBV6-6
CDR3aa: ASRVSGVEQF

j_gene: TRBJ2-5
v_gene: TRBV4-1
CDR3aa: ASSQEQALRETQY

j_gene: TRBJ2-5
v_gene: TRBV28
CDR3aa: ASRVAAQETQY

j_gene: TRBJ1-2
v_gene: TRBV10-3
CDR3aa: AAGQENYGYT

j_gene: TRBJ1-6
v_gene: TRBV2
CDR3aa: ASSEALRTVGFNSPLH

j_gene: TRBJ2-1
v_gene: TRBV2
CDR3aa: ASRAATSREQF

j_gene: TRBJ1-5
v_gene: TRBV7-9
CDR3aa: ASSFSDQPQH